This T cell receptor (beta chain) is from a study of shared clonotypes between healthy human individuals. Whole-study context: The study used three CD4 naive, three CD4 memory, two CD8 naive and one CD8 memory plate per donor.

Among the donors, all were Caucasian adults who lived in Nashville, Tennessee. CDR1 SNHLY and CDR2 FYNNEI come from the germline V gene. The length of the CDR3 is 14 residues. Losses at the gene ends were 6 bases for V and 0 bases for J; bases not matched to a gene: 1. Profiled with immunoSEQ multiplex PCR; TCRdb holds only in-frame clones, not every one. The sample lists 2 million to 2.5 million clones, over 90% occurring once. Turning to this clone: The identical CDR3 is also encoded by other nucleotide sequences in the sample.

The sequence came from a man between 18 and 35 years old in good health. Some clones in this sample may be carry-over from other donors' samples. The rearrangement joins TRBV2 to TRBJ2-2, with 7 bases that match TRBD1. Sequences were obtained from naive CD4+ T cells from PBMCs. This sample's subset: CD45RA+ positively selected. The CDR3 loop is CASRTGPNTGELFF. CDR3 nucleotides: TGTGCCAGCAGGACAGGGCCGAACACCGGGGAGCTGTTTTTT.